This TCR beta chain was captured by sequencing in a study of T-cell memory formation after mild COVID-19. Study-wide context: Clusters of TCRs were largely donor specific.

The CDR3 consists of 14 residues. Germline CDR1 reads LGHDT; CDR2 reads YNNKEL (reference sequence). With 5 bases removed from V and 2 bases from J, the gap between germline ends came to 12 bases. The TCR alpha and TCR beta cDNA libraries, bearing sample barcodes and UMIs, were generated by 5'RACE using constant-segment primers. TCRdb itself ran the 5' RACE reads through MiXCR, one entry per CDR3 protein. Altogether about 390,000 distinct CDR3 sequences are present, under 25% being singletons, with the ten largest covering 12%. Sequenced: PBMCs or a T cell subset sorted from them (not recorded which). The origin of this receptor is an adult woman who had mild COVID-19 (a few samples of this study predate the infection). Cell type and time point are not known. V is TRBV3-1 and J is TRBJ2-5; D unresolved. The CDR3 protein is CASSSSWSQETQYF. The CDR3 DNA follows: TGTGCCAGCAGCTCGAGTTGGTCACAAGAGACCCAGTACTTC.